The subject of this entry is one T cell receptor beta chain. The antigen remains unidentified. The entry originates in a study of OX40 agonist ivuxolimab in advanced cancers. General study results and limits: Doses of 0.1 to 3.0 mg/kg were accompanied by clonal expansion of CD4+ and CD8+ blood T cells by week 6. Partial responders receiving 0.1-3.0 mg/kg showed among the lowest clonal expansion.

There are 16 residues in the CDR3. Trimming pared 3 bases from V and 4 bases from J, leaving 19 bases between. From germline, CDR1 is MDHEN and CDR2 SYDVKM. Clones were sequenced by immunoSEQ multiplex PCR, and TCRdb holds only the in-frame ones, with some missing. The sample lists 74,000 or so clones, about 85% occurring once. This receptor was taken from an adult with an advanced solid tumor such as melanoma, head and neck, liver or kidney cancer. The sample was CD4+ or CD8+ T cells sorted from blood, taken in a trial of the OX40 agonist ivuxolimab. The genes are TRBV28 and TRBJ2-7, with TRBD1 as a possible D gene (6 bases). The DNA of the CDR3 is TGTGCCAGCAGTTTGTCGACAGGCGCACGCAGGTACGAGCAGTACTTC. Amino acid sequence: CASSLSTGARRYEQYF.